A selection of T cell receptor beta chains follows, all from one sample in a study of cytomegalovirus exposure and HLA in healthy donors. Data came from immunoSEQ multiplex PCR; TCRdb stores just in-frame clones and leaves some out. The table has about 120,000 clones, about 10% seen once. Sequencing was done on a sample of PBMCs. The origin of the receptors is a man under 40 in good health and CMV-seronegative. Each CDR3 is given with its conserved first and last residue. The D gene is left open where the match is weak. Clone size is given for some rows only: seen once, a few or many times, or a class if the clone is expanded.

>-|TRBJ1-1|-|TRBV14
TGTGCCAGCAGCCAAGCCCCGGGCACTGAAGCTTTCTTT
CASSQAPGTEAFF
>-|TRBJ2-3|-|TRBV7-9
TGTGCCAGCAGCCCTCAGCGGGCCCTTAGCACAGATACGCAGTATTTT
CASSPQRALSTDTQYF
>few|TRBJ1-5|TRBD1|TRBV15
TGTGCCACCAGCAGAAATCTGCCGGGACAGGCAGCTTTAGGGCATTTT
CATSRNLPGQAALGHF
>-|TRBJ2-6|-|TRBV7-9
TGTGCCAGCAGCCACACCATAAGGACAGCGAGCTCTGGGGCCAACGTCCTGACTTTC
CASSHTIRTASSGANVLTF
>-|TRBJ2-5|TRBD1|TRBV4-1
TGCGCCAGCAGCCAACCACAGGGGGCAGAGACCCAGTACTTC
CASSQPQGAETQYF
>few|TRBJ2-1|TRBD1|TRBV2
TGTGCCAGCATCCCTCGACAGGGTTTAAACAATGAGCAGTTCTTC
CASIPRQGLNNEQFF
>-|TRBJ2-2|TRBD1|TRBV4-3
TGCGCCAGCAGCCCACAGGGGACAGCGCGCCTGAACACCGGGGAGCTGTTTTTT
CASSPQGTARLNTGELFF
>few|TRBJ2-4|-|TRBV6-6
TGTGCCAGCACCGACGGGCGGGGTCGGGGCATTCAGTACTTC
CASTDGRGRGIQYF
>-|TRBJ2-1|TRBD2|TRBV18
TGTGCCAGCTCATCCGGGGGGAGGGGCTACAATGAGCAGTTCTTC
CASSSGGRGYNEQFF
>-|TRBJ2-5|TRBD1|TRBV29-1
TGCAGCGTTGAAGGGACAGGTGGGGAGACCCAGTACTTC
CSVEGTGGETQYF
>few|TRBJ1-1|-|TRBV10-1
TGCGCCAGCAGTGAGTCGATATATAACAGTGAAGCTTTCTTT
CASSESIYNSEAFF
>few|TRBJ2-7|TRBD2|TRBV18
TGTGCCAGCTCACCATCGGGACTAGCGGGGGGTTACGAGCAGTACTTC
CASSPSGLAGGYEQYF
>few|TRBJ2-7|-|TRBV18
TGTGCCAGCTCACCCAGGGGCTACGAGCAGTACTTC
CASSPRGYEQYF
>few|TRBJ1-2|TRBD1|TRBV14
TGTGCCAGCAGTCCCGGACAGGGAAGGGGCTACACCTTC
CASSPGQGRGYTF
>-|TRBJ2-4|-|TRBV6-1
TGTGCCAGCAATAACCAGAAAAACATTCAGTACTTC
CASNNQKNIQYF
>few|TRBJ1-1|-|TRBV30
TGTGCCTACAGTAGGGGGATGAACACTGAAGCTTTCTTT
CAYSRGMNTEAFF
>-|TRBJ2-7|-|TRBV5-4
TGTGCCAGCAGCCCCCTGGCAGGGGAGTTTGTCTACGAGCAGTACTTC
CASSPLAGEFVYEQYF
>few|TRBJ2-5|TRBD1|TRBV4-1
TGCGCCAGCAAGGCGGGACAGGGTACAGAGACCCAGTACTTC
CASKAGQGTETQYF
>few|TRBJ1-3|-|TRBV9
TGTGCCAGCAGCGCGAGAGACAGCTCTGGAAACACCATATATTTT
CASSARDSSGNTIYF
>-|TRBJ2-7|TRBD2|TRBV7-9
TGTGCCAGCAGCTTAGGGGGTAGCGGGAGTCCGTACGAGCAGTACTTC
CASSLGGSGSPYEQYF
>-|TRBJ1-1|-|TRBV7-9
TGTGCCAGCAGCTTAGGCCGGGGGTACACTGAAGCTTTCTTT
CASSLGRGYTEAFF
>few|TRBJ2-2|-|TRBV5-1
TGCGCCAGCAGCTTGGGGGGAGTCTCCGGGGAGCTGTTTTTT
CASSLGGVSGELFF
>few|TRBJ2-7|TRBD2|TRBV7-7
TGTGCTAGCAGCGTAGGACTAGCCTACTACGAGCAGTACTTC
CASSVGLAYYEQYF
>-|TRBJ2-5|TRBD2|TRBV11-2
TGTGCCAGCAGCCAGAGACTAGCTCCTCAAGAGACCCAGTACTTC
CASSQRLAPQETQYF
>few|TRBJ1-2|-|TRBV19
TGTGCCAGTAGTAACAGGAAAGCTAACTATGGCTACACCTTC
CASSNRKANYGYTF
>-|TRBJ2-7|TRBD1|TRBV6-1
TGTGCCAGTAAGCCGGGACAGGCGCTCTGCGAGCAGTACTTC
CASKPGQALCEQYF
>few|TRBJ1-3|-|TRBV5-1
TGCGCCAGCCAAACAGGCATCTCTGGAAACACCATATATTTT
CASQTGISGNTIYF
>-|TRBJ1-2|TRBD1|TRBV6-4
TGTGCCAGCAGTGACTCCAGGACAGGGAAAAACTATGGCTACACCTTC
CASSDSRTGKNYGYTF
>-|TRBJ2-2|TRBD1|TRBV5-8
TGTGCCAGCAGCCGGGACAGGGGGCGCGTATTAGACACCGGGGAGCTGTTTTTT
CASSRDRGRVLDTGELFF
>-|TRBJ2-5|TRBD2|TRBV5-4
TGTGCCAGCAGCGGTATTAGCGGGGGGGCAGGGGAGACCCAGTACTTC
CASSGISGGAGETQYF
>-|TRBJ2-7|-|TRBV4-1
TGCGCCAGCAGCCAAGATGGGAGGAGTTGGTCCCACGAGCAGTACTTC
CASSQDGRSWSHEQYF
>few|TRBJ1-2|-|TRBV5-1
TGCGCCAGCAGCTTGTCTGGTGGCGGGACCGAGCCGAAGAGGCACTTC
CASSLSGGGTEPKRHF
>few|TRBJ1-2|TRBD1|TRBV18
TGTGCCAGCTCACCGGGGCAGGGACGACAGGGTGGCTACACCTTC
CASSPGQGRQGGYTF
>-|TRBJ1-3|-|TRBV30
TGTGCCTGGAGGCAAGGAGGGGTAAACACCATATATTTT
CAWRQGGVNTIYF
>-|TRBJ2-7|-|TRBV11-2
TGTGCCAGCAGCTTAGATCGCTCAGGTTCCTACGAGCAGTACTTC
CASSLDRSGSYEQYF
>few|TRBJ2-4|-|TRBV5-4
TGTGCCAGCAGCTTCCGGGACAAAAAAAACATTCAGTACTTC
CASSFRDKKNIQYF
>few|TRBJ2-2|-|TRBV29-1
TGCAGCGTTGAAGAGACAAACGGGGAGCTGTTTTTT
CSVEETNGELFF
>-|TRBJ1-2|-|TRBV2
TGTGCCAGCAGGGGGGACACTGAGTTCTATGGCTACACCTTC
CASRGDTEFYGYTF
>few|TRBJ2-7|TRBD2|TRBV5-6
TGTGCCAGCAGCTGGGTGCTAGCGGGACTGGTCGAGCAGTACTTC
CASSWVLAGLVEQYF
>-|TRBJ1-1|-|TRBV7-2
TGTGCCAGCAGTCCTCCCCTCGGCACTGAAGCTTTCTTT
CASSPPLGTEAFF
>few|TRBJ1-5|-|TRBV6-1
TGTGCCAGCAGTGAATGGGCCGGAAATCAGCCCCAGCATTTT
CASSEWAGNQPQHF